The 26 T cell receptor beta chains in this list originate from one sample, sequenced in a study of blood T cell repertoires in COVID-19. The data were produced by immunoSEQ multiplex PCR, yet TCRdb's version contains in-frame clones alone and is incomplete. Seen here are just over 150,000 clones, roughly 80% observed once, and the top ten hold roughly 0.58%. Source material: peripheral blood. These receptors were taken from a man aged 60 to 69 with acute or convalescent COVID-19.

The chain links TRBV7-9 to TRBJ2-5; maybe TRBD2 (5 bases). The CDR3 loop spans 15 amino acids. Trimming took off 0 bases at V and 5 bases at J, with 13 bases between the two ends. Germline CDR1 reads SEHNR; CDR2 reads FQNEAQ (reference sequence). CDR3 sequence: CASSLAFGVLETQYF. In DNA, the CDR3 is TGTGCCAGCAGCTTAGCGTTCGGGGTGTTGGAGACCCAGTACTTC. The variable domain in full, completed from reference TRBV7-9 and TRBJ2-5, reads DTGVSQNPRHKITKRGQNVTFRCDPISEHNRLYWYRQTLGQGPEFLTYFQNEAQLEKSRLLSDRFSAERPKGSFSTLEIQRTEQGDSAMYLCASSLAFGVLETQYFGPGTRLLVL.

As to this clone: The sample carries other DNA sequences with the same CDR3. The genes are TRBV6-5 and TRBJ1-2, with D perhaps matching TRBD1 (5 bases). Deletions cut 2 bases from V and 4 bases from J, with 11 bases between. The germline V gene has CDR1 MNHEY and CDR2 SVGAGI. This CDR3 is 14 amino acids long. The CDR3 DNA reads TGTGCCAGCAGTTACAGCGGGGGAGGCTATGGCTACACCTTC. Amino acids: CASSYSGGGYGYTF.

V gene TRBV18 combines with J gene TRBJ2-2, with D perhaps TRBD1 (6 bases). V was clipped by 3 bases and J by 6 bases, with 17 bases between them. Germline values: CDR1 KGHSH, CDR2 LQKENI. The CDR3 extends over 16 amino acids. The CDR3 protein is CASSPTQGRGAGELFF. The CDR3 nucleotides read TGTGCCAGCTCACCGACGCAGGGGAGAGGAGCCGGGGAGCTGTTTTTT.

About this clone: Other DNA sequences in this specimen translate into the identical CDR3. CDR3 in DNA: TGCGCCAGCAGCTTAGGACAGGGAGGTAATTCACCCCTCCACTTT. Its protein product is CASSLGQGGNSPLHF. V gene TRBV5-1 combines with J gene TRBJ1-6, with 8 nucleotides matching TRBD1. The V gene end was trimmed by 2 bases and the J gene end by 6 bases; junction bases not matched to a gene: 4. CDR1 and CDR2 from the germline V gene are SGHRS and YFSETQ. This CDR3 comprises 15 residues.

In this sample, this clone turned up a few times. V is TRBV18 and J is TRBJ2-5, with D hard to call. V was trimmed by 5 bases and J by 4 bases, leaving 8 bases between them. This CDR3 contains 12 residues. CDR1 is KGHSH, CDR2 LQKENI, per germline. The CDR3 sequence is CASSGQGETQYF. For the CDR3, the DNA is TGTGCCAGCTCAGGGCAAGGAGAGACCCAGTACTTC.

The V call is TRBV7-2, the J call TRBJ1-2; the D gene is possibly TRBD1 (5 bases). This CDR3 has 13 residues. Trimming pared 2 bases from V and 5 bases from J, leaving 9 bases between. Germline CDR1 is SGHTA and CDR2 is FQGNSA. The DNA for the CDR3 is TGTGCCAGCAGCTTACTGCGGGGGTATGGCTACACCTTC. Protein: CASSLLRGYGYTF.

V is TRBV6-2 or TRBV6-3 and J is TRBJ2-1; TRBD1 is a possible D gene (5 bases). Germline V gene lookup returns CDR1 MNHEY and CDR2 SVGEGT. CDR3 length: 16 amino acids. Trimming removed 0 bases at V and 2 bases at J, with 11 bases between. The CDR3 region has the DNA TGTGCCAGCAGTTACTCGTACAGGAGCCCCTACAATGAGCAGTTCTTC. This gives the protein CASSYSYRSPYNEQFF.

The J gene is TRBJ2-7, the V gene TRBV7-2; 11 bases are shared with TRBD2. The length of the CDR3 is 15 residues. The germline V gene has CDR1 SGHTA and CDR2 FQGNSA. The V gene end was trimmed by 1 base and the J gene end by 2 bases; junction bases not matched to a gene: 1. This CDR3 reads CASSLVTSGAYEQYF. The CDR3 nucleotides read TGTGCCAGCAGCTTAGTGACTAGCGGGGCCTACGAGCAGTACTTC.

The chain combines TRBV5-6 with TRBJ2-1, with no clear D. The CDR3 is made up of 11 amino acids. From germline, CDR1 is SGHDT and CDR2 YYEEEE. Trimming removed 4 bases at V and 3 bases at J, with 2 bases between. CDR3 in amino acids: CASSLYNEQFF. Written as DNA, the CDR3 is TGTGCCAGCAGCCTCTACAATGAGCAGTTCTTC.

This clone was counted a few times. This chain links TRBV21-1 with TRBJ1-6; TRBD1 was called by the table and not checked on the DNA. TRBV21-1 is tagged as a pseudogene. This CDR3 comprises 14 residues. The CDR3 here is CASSEQGPNSPLHF. CDR3 sequence (DNA): TGTGCCAGCAGCGAACAGGGTCCGAATTCACCCCTCCACTTT.

The genes are TRBV21-1 and TRBJ1-2; TRBD1, the table's D call, lacks a check against the DNA. TRBV21-1 is marked as a pseudogene. The CDR3 extends over 17 amino acids. CDR3 sequence reads: CASSKDGTGLANYGYTF. CDR3 sequence (DNA): TGTGCCAGCAGCAAAGATGGTACAGGGCTAGCTAACTATGGCTACACCTTC.

The chain recombines TRBV7-2 with TRBJ1-4; D uncertain. V was pared by 5 bases and J by 17 bases, with 21 bases between. The germline V gene has CDR1 SGHTA and CDR2 FQGNSA. This CDR3 region has 13 residues. CDR3 region: CASSGPGSGSLFF. For the CDR3, the DNA is TGTGCCAGCAGCGGCCCGGGCTCTGGGAGTCTCTTTTTT.

This clone was counted only a few times. The chain combines TRBV30 with TRBJ1-5, with 8 bases aligning to TRBD1. CDR3 length: 14 amino acids. Germline assignment: CDR1 GTSNPN and CDR2 SVGIG (reference sequence). Trimming at V came to 3 bases and at J to 5 bases, leaving 6 bases not matched to a gene. This chain's CDR3 is CAWSGTGGDQPQHF. CDR3 in DNA: TGTGCCTGGAGCGGGACAGGAGGCGATCAGCCCCAGCATTTT.

This clone was counted only a few times. The chain joins TRBV18 to TRBJ1-2; D is uncertain. This CDR3 is built from 16 residues. Germline CDR1 and CDR2: KGHSH and LQKENI. V was trimmed by 1 base and J by 8 bases, leaving 20 bases between them. This CDR3 reads CASSPLSDAAPGGYTF. The CDR3 nucleotides read TGTGCCAGCTCACCACTATCGGACGCCGCGCCGGGGGGCTACACCTTC.

The V call is TRBV9, the J call TRBJ2-2, with 7 bases matching TRBD1. The CDR3 loop spans 14 amino acids. CDR1 is SGDLS and CDR2 is YYNGEE in the germline V gene. With V trimmed by 0 bases and J by 6 bases, 2 bases remained unmatched. The CDR3 bases are TGTGCCAGCAGCGTAGGACAGGGAGCCGGGGAGCTGTTTTTT. Amino acid sequence: CASSVGQGAGELFF.

The rearrangement uses TRBV5-1 and TRBJ1-3; weak D call: TRBD1 (6 bases). The CDR3 consists of 15 residues. The V end lost 1 base, the J end lost 4 bases, and 12 bases lay between the germline ends. The germline gives CDR1 SGHRS, CDR2 YFSETQ. This chain's CDR3 is CASSLTGSAGNTIYF. The CDR3 DNA reads as TGCGCCAGCAGCTTGACAGGGTCTGCCGGAAACACCATATATTTT. The complete variable domain, with remaining parts taken from reference TRBV5-1 and TRBJ1-3, reads KAGVTQTPRYLIKTRGQQVTLSCSPISGHRSVSWYQQTPGQGLQFLFEYFSETQRNKGNFPGRFSGRQFSNSRSEMNVSTLELGDSALYLCASSLTGSAGNTIYFGEGSWLTVV.

The chain is built from TRBV19 and TRBJ1-5; D is unclear. Per the germline V gene, CDR1 is LNHDA and CDR2 is SQIVND (reference sequence). The CDR3 extends over 15 amino acids. Between the trimmed V and J ends, which lost 6 bases and 2 bases, there was a span of 14 bases. DNA of the CDR3: TGTGCCAGTAGACGCCTCGGGGATGGCAATCAGCCCCAGCATTTT. It specifies CASRRLGDGNQPQHF.

The chain couples TRBV3-1 (or the pseudogene TRBV3-2) to TRBJ1-5; 8 bases align to TRBD1. Germline lookup yields CDR1 LGHDT and CDR2 YNNKEL (reference sequence). V trimming: 0 bases; J trimming: 6 bases; junction bases outside the gene matches: 4. This CDR3 contains 15 residues. The CDR3: CASSQDTGGGQPQHF. The CDR3 DNA is TGTGCCAGCAGCCAAGATACAGGGGGAGGTCAGCCCCAGCATTTT.

This chain joins TRBV18 and TRBJ1-2; 7 bases line up with TRBD1. CDR3 length equals 14 residues. The germline CDR1 and CDR2 sequences are KGHSH and LQKENI. V was pared by 3 bases and J by 6 bases, with 7 bases of the junction left unmatched. The CDR3 coding sequence is TGTGCCAGCTCACCCCCCACACAGGGGAATGGCTACACCTTC. Protein: CASSPPTQGNGYTF. Full variable domain (rest looked up from reference TRBV18 and TRBJ1-2): NAGVMQNPRHLVRRRGQEARLRCSPMKGHSHVYWYRQLPEEGLKFMVYLQKENIIDESGMPKERFSAEFPKEGPSILRIQQVVRGDSAAYFCASSPPTQGNGYTFGSGTRLTVV.

There are a few counts of this clone. The chain recombines TRBV4-1 with TRBJ2-7; 7 bases are shared with TRBD2. CDR1 MGHRA and CDR2 YSYEKL come from the germline V gene. The CDR3 covers 15 residues. With 8 bases clipped from V and 5 bases from J, the junction kept 15 bases outside the gene matches. The CDR3 DNA is TGCGCCAGCCGACTTAGGGTGGGAGGGCCCCACGAGCAGTACTTC. Translated, it gives CASRLRVGGPHEQYF.

The CDR3 coding sequence is TGTGCCAGCAGTGGGACTAGCGGGGGGCCCAATGAGCAGTTCTTC. Translated, it gives CASSGTSGGPNEQFF. The chain combines TRBV2 with TRBJ2-1, with TRBD2 matching 14 bases. Germline V CDR1 and CDR2: SNHLY, FYNNEI. V was clipped by 4 bases and J by 6 bases; unmatched bases: 2. The CDR3 is 15 amino acids.

This clone has more than one count but fewer than ten. The V call is TRBV19, the J call TRBJ2-2, with 12 bases lining up with TRBD1. CDR3 length equals 17 residues. Germline values: CDR1 LNHDA, CDR2 SQIVND (reference sequence). J gave up 4 bases and V 6 bases, and 9 bases lay outside the gene matches. The CDR3 DNA follows: TGTGCCAGTAGATACTCGGGACAGGGGGCAACCACCGGGGAGCTGTTTTTT. This translates into CASRYSGQGATTGELFF.

This CDR3 reads CAISESSTSNQPQHF. The CDR3 bases are TGTGCCATCAGTGAGTCGAGTACGAGCAATCAGCCCCAGCATTTT. The rearrangement joins TRBV10-3 to TRBJ1-5; D is undetermined. V lost 0 bases and J 1 base, leaving 7 bases between the germline ends. The CDR3 sequence is 15 residues long. Germline assignment: CDR1 ENHRY and CDR2 SYGVKD.

The chain is built from TRBV7-2 and TRBJ1-3; D uncertain. The CDR3 spans 14 residues. Germline values: CDR1 SGHTA, CDR2 FQGNSA. Trimming removed 1 base at V and 0 bases at J, with 4 bases between. The CDR3 DNA sequence: TGTGCCAGCAGCTTAGACAGCTCTGGAAACACCATATATTTT. Protein: CASSLDSSGNTIYF.

The chain is built from TRBV4-2 and TRBJ1-5; a weak D match, TRBD1 (6 bases). The CDR3 spans 15 residues. Trimming took off 0 bases at V and 9 bases at J, with 15 bases between the two ends. Germline loops: CDR1 LGHNA, CDR2 YNFKEQ. The CDR3 DNA reads as TGTGCCAGCAGCCAAGAGACGGGGGGCGTAGGGCCCCAGCATTTT. Residues: CASSQETGGVGPQHF.

The gene calls are TRBV5-1 and TRBJ1-6; TRBD1 matches 8 bases. The CDR3 totals 13 residues. The germline V gene has CDR1 SGHRS and CDR2 YFSETQ. V was clipped by 5 bases and J by 6 bases; unmatched bases: 1. CDR3 residues: CASRQGGNSPLHF. In DNA, the CDR3 is TGCGCCAGCAGACAGGGGGGTAATTCACCCCTCCACTTT.